A selection of T cell receptor beta chains follows, all from one sample in a study of cytomegalovirus exposure and HLA in healthy donors. Here immunoSEQ multiplex PCR was the method, and the copy in TCRdb shows in-frame clones only, minus some. The sample carries about 69,000 clones, approximately 72% recorded once. The sample taken for sequencing was PBMCs. The receptors shown here come from a woman in her thirties in good health and CMV-seronegative. Both conserved end residues are part of each CDR3. Fields, in order: clone size, J gene, V gene, D gene, CDR3 length, CDR3 protein, CDR3 DNA. The D gene is left open where the match is weak. A row's size may be missing; if present it is once, few, many or a size class.

clone size: -; J gene: TRBJ2-2; V gene: TRBV5-1; D gene: -; CDR3 length: 13; CDR3 protein: CASSLVRTGELFF; CDR3 DNA: TGCGCCAGCAGCTTGGTACGGACCGGGGAGCTGTTTTTT
clone size: -; J gene: TRBJ2-3; V gene: TRBV19; D gene: -; CDR3 length: 14; CDR3 protein: CASNHWARTDTQYF; CDR3 DNA: TGTGCCAGTAACCATTGGGCCCGCACAGATACGCAGTATTTT
clone size: -; J gene: TRBJ2-7; V gene: TRBV6-1; D gene: TRBD1; CDR3 length: 13; CDR3 protein: CASLRQGNYEQYF; CDR3 DNA: TGTGCCAGCTTACGACAGGGTAACTACGAGCAGTACTTC
clone size: medium-sized; J gene: TRBJ1-6; V gene: TRBV27; D gene: -; CDR3 length: 15; CDR3 protein: CASSLSQGLGSPLHF; CDR3 DNA: TGTGCCAGCAGTTTATCGCAGGGGTTAGGCTCACCCCTCCACTTT
clone size: few; J gene: TRBJ2-1; V gene: TRBV23-1; D gene: TRBD1; CDR3 length: 15; CDR3 protein: CASSQSKDREAEQFF; CDR3 DNA: TGCGCCAGCAGTCAATCGAAGGACAGGGAGGCTGAGCAGTTCTTC
clone size: -; J gene: TRBJ2-3; V gene: TRBV2; D gene: TRBD2; CDR3 length: 16; CDR3 protein: CASSVGAGGPEDTQYF; CDR3 DNA: TGTGCCAGCAGTGTGGGAGCGGGGGGGCCTGAAGATACGCAGTATTTT
clone size: -; J gene: TRBJ2-1; V gene: TRBV5-1; D gene: TRBD2; CDR3 length: 19; CDR3 protein: CASSLGTGTSGGGYNEQFF; CDR3 DNA: TGCGCCAGCAGCTTGGGAACCGGGACTAGCGGGGGGGGCTACAATGAGCAGTTCTTC
clone size: -; J gene: TRBJ1-1; V gene: TRBV11-2; D gene: -; CDR3 length: 12; CDR3 protein: CASSPGGVWAFF; CDR3 DNA: TGTGCCAGCAGCCCCGGAGGGGTATGGGCTTTCTTT
clone size: -; J gene: TRBJ1-1; V gene: TRBV7-8; D gene: -; CDR3 length: 15; CDR3 protein: CASSRGQNMNTEAFF; CDR3 DNA: TGTGCCAGCAGCCGAGGACAGAATATGAACACTGAAGCTTTCTTT
clone size: few; J gene: TRBJ2-2; V gene: TRBV19; D gene: -; CDR3 length: 14; CDR3 protein: CASSISRANGELFF; CDR3 DNA: TGTGCCAGTAGTATAAGCAGGGCTAACGGGGAGCTGTTTTTT
clone size: -; J gene: TRBJ1-2; V gene: TRBV4-1; D gene: TRBD1; CDR3 length: 16; CDR3 protein: CASSPSIRTGPLGYTF; CDR3 DNA: TGCGCCAGCAGCCCATCAATACGGACAGGGCCACTGGGCTACACCTTC
clone size: -; J gene: TRBJ2-1; V gene: TRBV5-1; D gene: -; CDR3 length: 16; CDR3 protein: CASTEGEVAVYNEQFF; CDR3 DNA: TGCGCCAGCACCGAAGGTGAAGTAGCGGTTTACAATGAGCAGTTCTTC
clone size: -; J gene: TRBJ2-7; V gene: TRBV5-4; D gene: TRBD1; CDR3 length: 15; CDR3 protein: CASSRRDRGLYEQYF; CDR3 DNA: TGTGCCAGCAGCCGACGGGACAGGGGTCTCTACGAGCAGTACTTC
clone size: many; J gene: TRBJ2-1; V gene: TRBV2; D gene: TRBD1; CDR3 length: 15; CDR3 protein: CASSPQTGTVNEQFF; CDR3 DNA: TGTGCCAGCAGTCCACAGACCGGGACAGTCAATGAGCAGTTCTTC
clone size: -; J gene: TRBJ1-5; V gene: TRBV6-5; D gene: TRBD1; CDR3 length: 12; CDR3 protein: CASRQGDQPQHF; CDR3 DNA: TGTGCCAGCAGACAGGGGGACCAGCCCCAGCATTTT
clone size: once; J gene: TRBJ2-2; V gene: TRBV6-5; D gene: -; CDR3 length: 13; CDR3 protein: CASSDGGTGELFF; CDR3 DNA: TGTGCCAGCAGTGACGGGGGCACCGGGGAGCTGTTTTTT
clone size: many; J gene: TRBJ2-7; V gene: TRBV30; D gene: TRBD2; CDR3 length: 13; CDR3 protein: CAWSGGGSYEQYF; CDR3 DNA: TGTGCCTGGAGTGGCGGGGGCTCCTACGAGCAGTACTTC
clone size: -; J gene: TRBJ2-1; V gene: TRBV29-1; D gene: -; CDR3 length: 18; CDR3 protein: CSVEDPRSDRWINNEQFF; CDR3 DNA: TGCAGCGTTGAAGATCCCCGCTCAGACAGGTGGATTAACAATGAGCAGTTCTTC
clone size: -; J gene: TRBJ2-1; V gene: TRBV7-2; D gene: TRBD2; CDR3 length: 13; CDR3 protein: CASSPRGGREQFF; CDR3 DNA: TGTGCCAGCAGCCCTCGGGGGGGCCGTGAGCAGTTCTTC
clone size: few; J gene: TRBJ1-1; V gene: TRBV14; D gene: -; CDR3 length: 12; CDR3 protein: CASSPQNTEAFF; CDR3 DNA: TGTGCCAGCAGCCCACAGAACACTGAAGCTTTCTTT
clone size: -; J gene: TRBJ2-7; V gene: TRBV4-2; D gene: -; CDR3 length: 16; CDR3 protein: CASSTRQLQFSYEQYF; CDR3 DNA: TGTGCCAGCAGCACCCGACAGCTACAATTCTCCTACGAGCAGTACTTC
clone size: -; J gene: TRBJ2-1; V gene: TRBV10-1; D gene: -; CDR3 length: 14; CDR3 protein: CASSHPSAYNEQFF; CDR3 DNA: TGCGCCAGCAGCCACCCTAGCGCCTACAATGAGCAGTTCTTC
clone size: -; J gene: TRBJ1-4; V gene: TRBV9; D gene: -; CDR3 length: 18; CDR3 protein: CASSPRGGGGGFGEKLFF; CDR3 DNA: TGTGCCAGCAGCCCCCGGGGCGGTGGGGGGGGATTCGGTGAAAAACTGTTTTTT
clone size: -; J gene: TRBJ2-3; V gene: TRBV9; D gene: TRBD2; CDR3 length: 16; CDR3 protein: CASSPPLAGGTDTQYF; CDR3 DNA: TGTGCCAGCAGCCCGCCGCTAGCGGGGGGCACAGATACGCAGTATTTT
clone size: -; J gene: TRBJ1-1; V gene: TRBV30; D gene: -; CDR3 length: 13; CDR3 protein: CAWRTGHRAEAFF; CDR3 DNA: TGTGCCTGGAGGACGGGACATAGGGCTGAAGCTTTCTTT
clone size: -; J gene: TRBJ2-3; V gene: TRBV2; D gene: -; CDR3 length: 15; CDR3 protein: CASTEGGAGTDTQYF; CDR3 DNA: TGTGCCAGCACCGAGGGGGGGGCCGGCACAGATACGCAGTATTTT
clone size: -; J gene: TRBJ2-3; V gene: TRBV7-9; D gene: -; CDR3 length: 15; CDR3 protein: CASFPGTASTDTQYF; CDR3 DNA: TGTGCCAGCTTCCCCGGGACTGCTAGCACAGATACGCAGTATTTT
clone size: -; J gene: TRBJ2-1; V gene: TRBV27; D gene: TRBD1; CDR3 length: 13; CDR3 protein: CATRGTGYNEQFF; CDR3 DNA: TGTGCCACACGGGGGACAGGATACAATGAGCAGTTCTTC
clone size: -; J gene: TRBJ2-7; V gene: TRBV5-1; D gene: -; CDR3 length: 14; CDR3 protein: CASSFWARENEQYF; CDR3 DNA: TGCGCCAGCAGCTTTTGGGCGCGAGAAAACGAGCAGTACTTC
clone size: -; J gene: TRBJ2-5; V gene: TRBV2; D gene: -; CDR3 length: 11; CDR3 protein: CASGAGLAQYF; CDR3 DNA: TGTGCCAGCGGGGCGGGGCTCGCCCAGTACTTC
clone size: few; J gene: TRBJ2-7; V gene: TRBV29-1; D gene: -; CDR3 length: 12; CDR3 protein: CSVQDYTYEQYF; CDR3 DNA: TGCAGCGTACAGGACTATACATACGAGCAGTACTTC
clone size: -; J gene: TRBJ2-6; V gene: TRBV18; D gene: -; CDR3 length: 18; CDR3 protein: CASSLLQGDVSGANVLTF; CDR3 DNA: TGTGCCAGCTCACTACTACAGGGAGATGTCTCTGGGGCCAACGTCCTGACTTTC
clone size: -; J gene: TRBJ2-7; V gene: TRBV27; D gene: TRBD1; CDR3 length: 15; CDR3 protein: CASSHTGTGAYEQYF; CDR3 DNA: TGTGCCAGCAGTCATACAGGGACAGGGGCCTACGAGCAGTACTTC